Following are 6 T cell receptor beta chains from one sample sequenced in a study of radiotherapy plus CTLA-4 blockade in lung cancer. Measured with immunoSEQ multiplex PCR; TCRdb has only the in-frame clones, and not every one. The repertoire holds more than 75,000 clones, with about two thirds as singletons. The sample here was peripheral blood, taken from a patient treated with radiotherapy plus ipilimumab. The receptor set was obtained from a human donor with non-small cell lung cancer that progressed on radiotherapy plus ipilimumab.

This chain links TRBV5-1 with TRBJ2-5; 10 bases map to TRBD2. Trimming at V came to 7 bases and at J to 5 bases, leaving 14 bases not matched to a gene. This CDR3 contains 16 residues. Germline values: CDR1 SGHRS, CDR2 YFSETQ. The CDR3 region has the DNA TGCGCCAGCCGCGACCTCCTAGCGGGAGCTGGGGAGACCCAGTACTTC. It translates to CASRDLLAGAGETQYF.

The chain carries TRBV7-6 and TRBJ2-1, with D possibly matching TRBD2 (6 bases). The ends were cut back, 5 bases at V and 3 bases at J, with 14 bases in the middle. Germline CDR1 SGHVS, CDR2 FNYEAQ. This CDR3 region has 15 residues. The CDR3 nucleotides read TGTGCCAGCAGCCCCGTGGGGGGTCGCTACAATGAGCAGTTCTTC. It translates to CASSPVGGRYNEQFF.

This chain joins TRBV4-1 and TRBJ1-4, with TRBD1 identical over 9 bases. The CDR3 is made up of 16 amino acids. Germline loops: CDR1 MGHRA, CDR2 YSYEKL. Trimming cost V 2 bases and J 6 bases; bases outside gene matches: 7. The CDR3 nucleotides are TGCGCCAGCAGCCAACCGGACAGGGGAAGGCATGAAAAACTGTTTTTT. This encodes CASSQPDRGRHEKLFF.

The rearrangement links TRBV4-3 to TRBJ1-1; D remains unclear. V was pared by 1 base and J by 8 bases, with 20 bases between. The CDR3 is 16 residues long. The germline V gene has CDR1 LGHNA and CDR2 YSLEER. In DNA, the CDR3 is TGCGCCAGCAGCCAAGGAGTTTCGGCGCGACTAACAGAAGCTTTCTTT. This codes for CASSQGVSARLTEAFF.

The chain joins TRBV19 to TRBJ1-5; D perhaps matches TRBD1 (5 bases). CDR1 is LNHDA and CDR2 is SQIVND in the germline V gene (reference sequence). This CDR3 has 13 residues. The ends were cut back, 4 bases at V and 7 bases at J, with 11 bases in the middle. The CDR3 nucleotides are TGTGCCAGTAGTACGGGACGGTTCCAGCCCCAGCATTTT. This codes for CASSTGRFQPQHF.

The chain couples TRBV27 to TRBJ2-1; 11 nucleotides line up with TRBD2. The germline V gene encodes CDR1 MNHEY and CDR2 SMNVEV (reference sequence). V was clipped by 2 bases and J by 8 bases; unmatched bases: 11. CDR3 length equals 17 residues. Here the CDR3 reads CASSLRGSGRVADEQFF. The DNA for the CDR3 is TGTGCCAGCAGTTTAAGGGGTAGCGGGAGGGTTGCCGATGAGCAGTTCTTC.